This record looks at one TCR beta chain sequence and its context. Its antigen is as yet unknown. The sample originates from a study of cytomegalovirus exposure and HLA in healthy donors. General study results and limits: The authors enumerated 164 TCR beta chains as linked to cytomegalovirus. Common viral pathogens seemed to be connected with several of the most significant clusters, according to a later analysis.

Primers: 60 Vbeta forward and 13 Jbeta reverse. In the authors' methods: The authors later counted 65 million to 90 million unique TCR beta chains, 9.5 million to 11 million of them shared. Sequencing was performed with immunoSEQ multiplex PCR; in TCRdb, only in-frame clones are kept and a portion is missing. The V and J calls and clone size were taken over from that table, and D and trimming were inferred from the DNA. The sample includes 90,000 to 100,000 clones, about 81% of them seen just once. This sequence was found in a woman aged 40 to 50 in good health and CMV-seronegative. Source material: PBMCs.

The CDR3 loop reads CASSHYEQYF. The DNA of the CDR3 is TGTGCCAGCAGCCACTACGAGCAGTACTTC. V and J are TRBV27 and TRBJ2-5, with D hard to call. The DNA end is a closer match to TRBJ2-7, so the J assignment may be wrong. The germline V gene has CDR1 MNHEY and CDR2 SMNVEV (reference sequence). The CDR3 loop spans 10 amino acids.